These T cell receptor beta chains were read from a single sample in a study of blood T cell repertoires in COVID-19. Sequencing used immunoSEQ multiplex PCR; TCRdb keeps in-frame clones, though not all of them. Among over 250,000 clones listed, 80% to 90% were seen once. The sample was peripheral blood. The receptors originated from a woman in her seventies with COVID-19, enrolled during active disease. Each CDR3 is given with its conserved first and last residue. The order of the fields is D gene, J gene, clone size, V gene, CDR3 DNA, CDR3 protein. D genes are given only for firm matches. Some rows have no size entry. The others give once, few or many, or a class for an expanded clone.

NA,TRBJ2-7,NA,TRBV10-3,TGTGCCATGAGACAACAGGGTATCTCGGGCGAGCAGTACTTC,CAMRQQGISGEQYF
TRBD2,TRBJ2-5,NA,TRBV9,TGTGCCAGCAGCGTATCTGGGACTAGCGGCCAAGAGACCCAGTACTTC,CASSVSGTSGQETQYF
TRBD1,TRBJ1-2,NA,TRBV7-7,TGTGCCAGCAGCCTTTCAATACAGGGACAGGGCTATGGCTACACCTTC,CASSLSIQGQGYGYTF
TRBD1,TRBJ2-5,NA,TRBV24-1,TGTGCCACCGCCGATCCACAGGGGACGGAGACCCAGTACTTC,CATADPQGTETQYF
NA,TRBJ1-2,NA,TRBV21-1,TGTGCCAGCTTTCGGGGGGGGATCCCCTATGGCTACACCTTC,CASFRGGIPYGYTF
NA,TRBJ2-5,NA,TRBV18,TGTGCCAGCTCACCACCGAACAATCAAGAGACCCAGTACTTC,CASSPPNNQETQYF
TRBD1,TRBJ2-1,NA,TRBV19,TGTGCCAGTAGTACTCGGGACAGGGGGTTTAATGAGCAGTTCTTC,CASSTRDRGFNEQFF
NA,TRBJ1-5,NA,TRBV6-1,TGTGCCAGCAGTGGCCAAACCGGGGGTCGACGGCAGCCCCAGCATTTT,CASSGQTGGRRQPQHF
NA,TRBJ2-5,NA,TRBV7-2,TGTGCCAGCAGCTTAGCGTTTCCCGGGACTCGGGGGACCCAGTACTTC,CASSLAFPGTRGTQYF
TRBD1,TRBJ1-1,few,TRBV27,TGTGCCAGCAGTTCCTTGACAGGGCCCATGAACACTGAAGCTTTCTTT,CASSSLTGPMNTEAFF
TRBD2,TRBJ2-5,NA,TRBV27,TGTGCCAGCAGTTTGTACTACAGCGGGGGGGCCGGGGAGACCCAGTACTTC,CASSLYYSGGAGETQYF
NA,TRBJ2-3,NA,TRBV24-1,TGTGCCACCACCAAGTCAGGGGAGGGTGGAGATACGCAGTATTTT,CATTKSGEGGDTQYF
TRBD2,TRBJ2-7,NA,TRBV5-1,TGCGCCAGTTCCATCGGGGGTAGCGGGGTCTACGAACAGTACTTC,CASSIGGSGVYEQYF
NA,TRBJ1-1,NA,TRBV2,TGTGCCACCACGCAAAGCCCCGATAGTGTCACTGAAGCTTTCTTT,CATTQSPDSVTEAFF
NA,TRBJ2-2,NA,TRBV5-1,TGCGCCAGCAGCTTGGTGGGGCCCCCCCCCACCGGGGAGCTGTTTTTT,CASSLVGPPPTGELFF
NA,TRBJ2-4,NA,TRBV12-3/TRBV12-4,TGTGCCAGCAGTCTCCCGGGTCAAAACATTCAGTACTTC,CASSLPGQNIQYF
NA,TRBJ1-4,once,TRBV7-9,TGTGCCAGCAGCTTATTCTTGCGGAATAATGAAAAACTGTTTTTT,CASSLFLRNNEKLFF
TRBD1,TRBJ2-3,NA,TRBV2,TGTGCCAGCAGTGAAGGGGACAGGAACACAGATACGCAGTATTTT,CASSEGDRNTDTQYF
NA,TRBJ2-1,once,TRBV7-2,TGTGCCAGCAGCTTTAGTGGGAGGGAGCAGTTCTTC,CASSFSGREQFF
NA,TRBJ2-5,NA,TRBV19,TGTGCCAGTAGTGCTCACGACTGGGAAGAGACCCAGTACTTC,CASSAHDWEETQYF
TRBD2,TRBJ2-3,NA,TRBV5-4,TGTGCCAGCAGCTTGGTCCCGGGGGGGAAAGATACGCAGTATTTT,CASSLVPGGKDTQYF
NA,TRBJ1-4,many,TRBV19,TGTGCCAGCCGCAGGGGAACTAATGAAAAACTGTTTTTT,CASRRGTNEKLFF
NA,TRBJ1-1,NA,TRBV6-5,TGTGCCAGCAGTTTGCAGGGCGTCACTGAAGCTTTCTTT,CASSLQGVTEAFF
TRBD2,TRBJ2-2,NA,TRBV2,TGTGCCAGCAGCGGACTAGCGGTGGTTGGCGCCGGGGAGCTGTTTTTT,CASSGLAVVGAGELFF
NA,TRBJ2-3,NA,TRBV2,TGTGCCAGCAGATATAGCGGTTCCCGCACAGATACGCAGTATTTT,CASRYSGSRTDTQYF
TRBD2,TRBJ2-1,NA,TRBV24-1,TGTGCCACCAGTGATCCGGGGGGGAGTTCCGAGCAGTTCTTC,CATSDPGGSSEQFF
NA,TRBJ1-3,NA,TRBV21-1,TGTGCCAGCAGCACCACCGAGGGGGCTAAGGGAAACACCATATATTTT,CASSTTEGAKGNTIYF
NA,TRBJ2-2,NA,TRBV10-3,TGTGCCATTCGATCCCCCACGGAGGGGGCTAACACCGGGGAGCTGTTTTTT,CAIRSPTEGANTGELFF
TRBD2,TRBJ2-7,NA,TRBV7-2,TGTGCCAGCAGTCTAGGGCGACTAGCGGGGGGCGCCGGGGAGCAGTACTTC,CASSLGRLAGGAGEQYF
TRBD1,TRBJ1-5,NA,TRBV19,TGTGCCAGTACCTCAACCTATACAGGGGATGTTACGGCCCAGCATTTT,CASTSTYTGDVTAQHF
NA,TRBJ1-4,once,TRBV11-2,TGTGCCAGCAGCTCGAGAATTAATGAAAAACTGTTTTTT,CASSSRINEKLFF
TRBD1,TRBJ1-1,NA,TRBV3-1/TRBV3-2,TGTGCCAGCAGCCAGTTAGACAGGGTAACTGGAGCTTTCTTT,CASSQLDRVTGAFF
NA,TRBJ1-1,NA,TRBV4-1,TGCGCCAGCAGCCGTCCAGGGCTGAACACTGAAGCTTTCTTT,CASSRPGLNTEAFF
NA,TRBJ2-7,NA,TRBV13,TGTGCCAGCAGCTTAGGCGAGAGGCCCTACGAGCAGTACTTC,CASSLGERPYEQYF
NA,TRBJ2-5,NA,TRBV24-1,TGTGCCACCAGTGACTTGACAGGAAACCAAGAGACCCAGTACTTC,CATSDLTGNQETQYF
TRBD1,TRBJ1-5,once,TRBV6-5,TGTGCCAGCTTACCAGGGGGCACTGGCAATCAGCCCCAGCATTTT,CASLPGGTGNQPQHF
TRBD1,TRBJ1-1,NA,TRBV5-1,TGCGCCAGCAGCGTCACAGGGGCCTACACGAACACTGAAGCTTTCTTT,CASSVTGAYTNTEAFF
TRBD1,TRBJ1-6,NA,TRBV19,TGTGCCAGTAGTAGGCTGGGACAGGTTGATAATTCACCCCTCCACTTT,CASSRLGQVDNSPLHF
NA,TRBJ1-1,NA,TRBV11-2,TGTGCCAGCAGCTTAGTATTTCCTGAAGCTTTCTTT,CASSLVFPEAFF
TRBD1,TRBJ1-4,NA,TRBV11-2,TGTGCCAGCAGCCGGGGACAGGAAAATGAAAAACTGTTTTTT,CASSRGQENEKLFF
TRBD1,TRBJ2-7,NA,TRBV27,TGTGCCAGCAGTAACAGCGAGACAGGGAGTACCGAGCAGTACTTC,CASSNSETGSTEQYF
TRBD1,TRBJ1-6,NA,TRBV27,TGTGCCAGCACCTCGGACAGGGGGCTGGATAATTCACCCCTCCACTTT,CASTSDRGLDNSPLHF
NA,TRBJ1-1,NA,TRBV7-9,TGTGCCAGCAGCCCTTGGACGGACATGAACACTGAAGCTTTCTTT,CASSPWTDMNTEAFF
TRBD1,TRBJ1-2,NA,TRBV5-6,TGTGCCAGCAGCTTGGGTCAGGGGGCGTACGGCTACACCTTC,CASSLGQGAYGYTF
TRBD1,TRBJ2-2,NA,TRBV18,TGTGCCAGCTCACCGATCCCAGGGGGCGGAATGAACGGGGAGCTGTTTTTT,CASSPIPGGGMNGELFF
NA,TRBJ2-3,once,TRBV6-1,TGTGCCAGCAGTGAACGTATGGGGGGATTCGGAGATACGCAGTATTTT,CASSERMGGFGDTQYF
NA,TRBJ2-1,NA,TRBV7-2,TGTGCCAGCAGCCTCACTAGGCTTGACAATGAGCAGTTCTTC,CASSLTRLDNEQFF
TRBD1,TRBJ1-2,NA,TRBV24-1,TGTGCCACCAGTGATGAGTGGACAGGGTATGGCTACACCTTC,CATSDEWTGYGYTF
TRBD2,TRBJ2-7,NA,TRBV2,TGTGCCAGTCTTAGCGGGGGGGCTGGGGAGCAGTACTTC,CASLSGGAGEQYF
TRBD1,TRBJ2-7,NA,TRBV27,TGTGCCAGCAGAGCCGCCCAGGGGGCCGAGCAGTACTTC,CASRAAQGAEQYF
NA,TRBJ1-2,NA,TRBV19,TGTGCCAGTAGTATAGATCGTTGGGAGGGCTACACCTTC,CASSIDRWEGYTF
NA,TRBJ1-1,few,TRBV29-1,TGCAGCGTTGGGTTACTGATGAACACTGAAGCTTTCTTT,CSVGLLMNTEAFF
NA,TRBJ1-2,few,TRBV4-1,TGCGCCAGCAGCCATAATACCGGGACAAAAGGCTATGGCTACACCTTC,CASSHNTGTKGYGYTF
NA,TRBJ1-2,NA,TRBV28,TGTGCCAGCAGACCAACAGGGTGGGATGGCTACACCTTC,CASRPTGWDGYTF
NA,TRBJ1-1,NA,TRBV5-1,TGCGCCAGCAGCTTCACCGAGGGTAATGAAGCTTTCTTT,CASSFTEGNEAFF